The 29 T cell receptor beta chains in this list originate from one sample, sequenced in a study of T cells in Graves' hyperthyroidism and ophthalmopathy. Authors of the study amplified TCR beta CDR3 regions from RNA transcripts. HTBI primers drove first-round RT-PCR of the TCR CDR3. TCRdb analysed the multiplex PCR reads with MiXCR anew, one entry per CDR3 protein. The table lists roughly 250,000 distinct CDR3 sequences, less than 20% of them singletons. Sequencing was carried out using blood. All receptors come from a woman younger than 30 with Graves' ophthalmopathy.

This clonotype was found many times. The gene calls are TRBV15 and TRBJ1-1; D is ambiguous. The germline CDR1 and CDR2 sequences are LNHNV and YYDKDF (reference sequence). CDR3 size: 12 residues. V was shortened by 5 bases and J by 11 bases, with 15 bases between the two germline ends. CDR3 sequence: CATSQGSAEAFF. CDR3 bases: TGTGCCACCAGCCAAGGATCGGCGGAGGCTTTCTTT.

Ten or more counts support this clonotype. The chain recombines TRBV4-1 with TRBJ2-3, with no clear D. Germline loops: CDR1 MGHRA, CDR2 YSYEKL. The CDR3 length is 14 residues. With 0 bases removed from V and 1 base from J, the gap between germline ends came to 5 bases. Written as DNA, the CDR3 is TGCGCCAGCAGCCAAGATGCGGGCACAGATACGCAGTATTTT. Protein: CASSQDAGTDTQYF.

This clonotype was detected ten times or more. This chain joins TRBV20-1 and TRBJ2-7, with 10 bases lining up with TRBD1. Trimming took 4 bases from V and 5 from J; bases not matched to a gene: 11. The CDR3 runs 15 residues. Germline V lookup: CDR1 DFQATT, CDR2 SNEGSKA (reference sequence). The CDR3 DNA follows: TGCAGTGCTACCAGAACAGACAGGGGGCGTAACGAGCAGTACTTC. This translates into CSATRTDRGRNEQYF.

There are many counts of this clonotype. The chain joins TRBV30 to TRBJ1-6; the D gene is possibly TRBD1 (6 bases). V was trimmed by 0 bases and J by 7 bases, leaving 13 bases between them. CDR1 is GTSNPN and CDR2 is SVGIG in the germline V gene (reference sequence). The CDR3 consists of 15 residues. This CDR3 is CAWSVRGAGNSPLHF. For the CDR3, the DNA is TGTGCCTGGAGTGTACGGGGGGCGGGAAATTCACCCCTCCACTTT.

This clonotype showed up many times. The genes are TRBV7-9 and TRBJ2-1, with TRBD2 as a possible D gene (5 bases). The V gene's germline CDR1 is SEHNR and CDR2 FQNEAQ (reference sequence). The CDR3 is 16 amino acids. The germline V and J ends were trimmed by 7 bases and 2 bases, with 18 bases remaining between them. The CDR3 nucleotides read TGTGCCAGCACCCATCCTAGAGCGGAGGCCTACAATGAGCAGTTCTTC. It encodes CASTHPRAEAYNEQFF.

This clonotype was counted only a few times. V is TRBV25-1 and J is TRBJ2-1, with 10 bases identical to TRBD1. V lost 5 bases and J lost 6; bases outside the gene matches: 7. Germline V gives CDR1 MGHDK, CDR2 SYGVNS. This CDR3 is 15 amino acids long. CDR3 sequence: CASSMGQGIFNEQFF. CDR3 sequence (DNA): TGTGCCAGCAGTATGGGACAGGGGATTTTCAATGAGCAGTTCTTC.

This clonotype was seen a handful of times. The V gene is TRBV7-8, the J gene TRBJ2-7; 8 positions match TRBD2. This CDR3 comprises 16 residues. Trimming took 4 bases from V and 5 from J; bases not matched to a gene: 13. CDR1 and CDR2 from the germline V gene are SGHVS and FQNEAQ. Written as DNA, the CDR3 is TGTGCCAGCAGCTCGCGGGGGGCGGGAACTTCCCACGAGCAGTACTTC. It encodes CASSSRGAGTSHEQYF.

The chain has TRBV5-1 and TRBJ2-7; 8 bases align to TRBD1. In germline, CDR1 is SGHRS, CDR2 YFSETQ. The CDR3 is 14 residues long. J was trimmed by 4 bases and V by 3 bases; bases with no gene match: 6. The CDR3 region is CASSYTQGVYEQYF. The CDR3 DNA follows: TGCGCCAGCAGCTACACACAGGGGGTATACGAGCAGTACTTC.

This clonotype was picked up many times. This chain links TRBV9 with TRBJ2-7, with TRBD2 as a possible D gene (5 bases). The V and J ends lost 4 bases and 4 bases respectively, with 15 bases between them. CDR1 is SGDLS, CDR2 YYNGEE, per germline. The CDR3 is 14 residues long. DNA for the CDR3: TGTGCCAGCAGCCCGGGGAGCGGCAGTTACGAGCAGTACTTC. It codes for CASSPGSGSYEQYF. The complete variable domain, with remaining parts taken from reference TRBV9 and TRBJ2-7, reads DSGVTQTPKHLITATGQRVTLRCSPRSGDLSVYWYQQSLDQGLQFLIQYYNGEERAKGNILERFSAQQFPDLHSELNLSSLELGDSALYFCASSPGSGSYEQYFGPGTRLTVT.

On this clonotype: One end of the junction fails to match germline, which may point to a read error. The rearrangement uses TRBV9 and TRBJ1-3, with D perhaps TRBD1 (5 bases). Germline V gene lookup returns CDR1 SGDLS and CDR2 YYNGEE. This CDR3 has 16 amino acids. CDR3: CASSVAIGATGSTIYF. The DNA of the CDR3 is TGTGCCAGCAGCGTAGCTATTGGGGCAACCGGAAGCACCATATATTTT.

This clonotype was seen repeatedly, ten times or more. The CDR3 DNA reads as TGTGCCAGCAGTTCCCCTTCAAGGGGGTCTGGAGAAAAACTGTTTTTT. Translation gives CASSSPSRGSGEKLFF. The chain links TRBV28 to TRBJ1-4; TRBD1 might be the D (6 bases). V dropped 4 bases and J dropped 8 bases, with 20 bases sitting between them. This CDR3 is 16 amino acids long. Germline CDR1 is MDHEN and CDR2 is SYDVKM.

This clonotype was seen at least ten times. The gene calls are TRBV12-3 or TRBV12-4 and TRBJ1-5, with TRBD1 identical over 7 bases. The ends lost 6 bases at V and 5 bases at J; junction bases unmatched: 7. CDR3 size: 14 residues. The CDR3 reads CASSTRQGYQPQHF. The CDR3 coding sequence is TGTGCCAGCAGCACCCGACAGGGATATCAGCCCCAGCATTTT.

The rearrangement links TRBV6-2 or TRBV6-3 to TRBJ1-3, with D maybe TRBD1 (6 bases). The germline V and J ends were trimmed by 7 bases and 2 bases, with 18 bases remaining between them. Germline lookup yields CDR1 MNHEY and CDR2 SVGEGT. This CDR3 has 16 amino acids. CDR3 region: CASTFSAAGAGNTIYF. In nucleotides, the CDR3 is TGTGCCAGCACTTTTTCCGCGGCAGGGGCTGGAAACACCATATATTTT.

This clonotype was seen at least ten times. This chain uses TRBV6-1 with TRBJ2-7; TRBD1 matches at 10 bases. Germline-derived CDR1 and CDR2 are MNHNS and SASEGT. The CDR3 consists of 14 residues. J was trimmed by 4 bases and V by 6 bases; bases with no gene match: 6. CDR3 sequence reads: CASSPDRGPYEQYF. In nucleotides, the CDR3 is TGTGCCAGCAGCCCAGACAGGGGGCCGTACGAGCAGTACTTC.

This clonotype was observed at least ten times. The rearrangement joins TRBV28 to TRBJ2-7; 10 nucleotides match TRBD2. CDR1 and CDR2 (germline): MDHEN, SYDVKM. The CDR3 has 16 amino acids. The V gene end was trimmed by 1 base and the J gene end by 3 bases; junction bases not matched to a gene: 6. The CDR3 nucleotides read TGTGCCAGCAGTTTATATGGGCTAGCGGGAGACTACGAGCAGTACTTC. Translation: CASSLYGLAGDYEQYF.

Only a few counts were recorded for this clonotype. The rearrangement joins TRBV6-1 to TRBJ1-1, with 11 bases fitting TRBD1. Germline CDR1 is MNHNS and CDR2 is SASEGT. CDR3 length: 15 amino acids. Trimming removed 2 bases from V and 5 bases from J; junction bases left unmatched: 4. This chain's CDR3 is CASSETGTGGTEAFF. CDR3 DNA: TGTGCCAGCAGTGAAACCGGGACAGGGGGAACTGAAGCTTTCTTT.

This clonotype was seen repeatedly, ten times or more. This chain uses TRBV6-2 or TRBV6-3 with TRBJ1-5; D call uncertain. The CDR3 extends over 12 amino acids. CDR1 is MNHEY, CDR2 SVGEGT, per germline. The V end was cut by 6 bases, the J end by 4 bases, with 7 bases between. The CDR3 DNA sequence: TGTGCCAGCAGCCCCTTAAATCAGCCCCAGCATTTT. It encodes CASSPLNQPQHF.

This clonotype was recorded at least ten times. This sequence joins TRBV20-1 and TRBJ1-3; no reliable D call. Germline lookup yields CDR1 DFQATT and CDR2 SNEGSKA (reference sequence). V lost 3 bases and J 4 bases, leaving 4 bases between the germline ends. The CDR3 extends over 11 amino acids. CDR3: CSASLGNTIYF. CDR3 nucleotide sequence: TGCAGTGCTAGCCTGGGAAACACCATATATTTT.

The table lists this clonotype with many counts. The chain has TRBV30 and TRBJ2-5, with D possibly being TRBD1 or TRBD2 (6 bases each). The ends were cut back, 3 bases at V and 5 bases at J, with 13 bases in the middle. This CDR3 has 13 residues. Per the germline V gene, CDR1 is GTSNPN and CDR2 is SVGIG (reference sequence). CDR3 in DNA: TGTGCCTGGAGCTTAACAGGGAGGGAGACCCAGTACTTC. Its translation is CAWSLTGRETQYF.

This clonotype has just a few counts. The gene calls are TRBV4-1 and TRBJ2-2; 10 nucleotides align to TRBD2. The germline gives CDR1 MGHRA, CDR2 YSYEKL. This CDR3 has 17 amino acids. The ends lost 3 bases at V and 7 bases at J; junction bases unmatched: 11. In DNA, the CDR3 is TGCGCCAGCAGCCAGCAGAAAGCGGGGGGGCGGGGCGGGGAGCTGTTTTTT. Translation: CASSQQKAGGRGGELFF.

The chain joins TRBV5-4 to TRBJ1-2; TRBD1 might be the D (6 bases). This CDR3 is built from 15 residues. V was shortened by 4 bases and J by 0 bases, with 13 bases between the two germline ends. The germline gives CDR1 SGHNT, CDR2 YYREEE (reference sequence). The CDR3 nucleotides are TGTGCCAGCAGCCCCCGGGACACAGCTAACTATGGCTACACCTTC. The encoded protein is CASSPRDTANYGYTF.

In this sample, this clonotype turned up many times. The chain is built from TRBV3-1 and TRBJ2-7, with no clear D. The CDR3 length is 12 residues. V lost 4 bases and J 2 bases, leaving 6 bases between the germline ends. CDR1 is LGHDT and CDR2 is YNNKEL in the germline V gene (reference sequence). CDR3 sequence: CASSPNTYEQYF. The CDR3 DNA is TGTGCCAGCAGCCCTAACACCTACGAGCAGTACTTC.

Ten or more counts support this clonotype. The chain uses TRBV2 and TRBJ1-1; maybe TRBD1 (6 bases). Germline V gene data show CDR1 as SNHLY and CDR2 as FYNNEI. The CDR3 covers 13 residues. Trimming left V 4 bases short and J 6 bases short, with 12 bases between. Here the CDR3 reads CASSVRQVAEAFF. In DNA, the CDR3 is TGTGCCAGCAGTGTTAGACAGGTCGCTGAAGCTTTCTTT.

This clonotype was seen at least ten times. The chain combines TRBV28 with TRBJ1-5; 9 bases fit TRBD1. This CDR3 contains 13 residues. Germline trimming cut 2 bases from V and 8 bases from J; bases unmatched to any gene: 1. Germline V gene lookup returns CDR1 MDHEN and CDR2 SYDVKM. The CDR3 spells CASSLDRGKPQHF. CDR3 bases: TGTGCCAGCAGTTTAGACAGGGGGAAGCCCCAGCATTTT.

This clonotype was detected ten times or more. The chain joins TRBV30 to TRBJ2-2; D possibly corresponds to TRBD2 (5 bases). Germline V gives CDR1 GTSNPN, CDR2 SVGIG (reference sequence). V was pared by 4 bases and J by 4 bases, with 10 bases between. This CDR3 contains 13 residues. The CDR3 sequence is CAWIEGVTGELFF. As DNA, the CDR3 is TGTGCCTGGATCGAGGGAGTCACCGGGGAGCTGTTTTTT.

The table lists this clonotype with many counts. The V call is TRBV6-1, the J call TRBJ1-6; 9 bases are a match to TRBD1. With V trimmed by 6 bases and J by 10 bases, 7 bases remained unmatched. The CDR3 length is 14 residues. Germline lookup yields CDR1 MNHNS and CDR2 SASEGT. CDR3 bases: TGTGCCAGCAGCTCCGACAGGGGGGACTCACCCCTCCACTTT. This codes for CASSSDRGDSPLHF.

This sequence joins TRBV11-2 and TRBJ2-4; the match to TRBD2 covers 7 bases. Germline values: CDR1 SGHAT, CDR2 FQNNGV. The CDR3 has 15 residues. J lost 3 bases, V lost 1 base, and 3 bases had no gene match. CDR3 loop: CASSLAVAGKNIQYF. The CDR3 DNA reads as TGTGCCAGCAGCTTAGCGGTAGCGGGCAAAAACATTCAGTACTTC.

This clonotype was detected many times. The V gene is TRBV14, the J gene TRBJ1-2, with D maybe TRBD1 (6 bases). This CDR3 has 15 amino acids. V gave up 4 bases and J gave up 9 bases, with 21 bases separating them. In germline, CDR1 is SGHDN, CDR2 FVKESK. The CDR3 DNA is TGTGCCAGCAGCCTTGGACAGCCCCCGCCGCTGAGCTACACCTTC. This codes for CASSLGQPPPLSYTF.

The table lists this clonotype with many counts. This rearrangement joins TRBV5-1 to TRBJ1-1, with TRBD1 identical over 10 bases. This CDR3 is built from 15 residues. Trimming cost V 5 bases and J 3 bases; bases outside gene matches: 7. CDR1 and CDR2 from the germline V gene are SGHRS and YFSETQ. In nucleotides, the CDR3 is TGCGCCAGCAGGAGGGACAGGGGCTTGGACACTGAAGCTTTCTTT. This gives the protein CASRRDRGLDTEAFF. Together with reference TRBV5-1 and TRBJ1-1, the CDR3 gives the full variable domain: KAGVTQTPRYLIKTRGQQVTLSCSPISGHRSVSWYQQTPGQGLQFLFEYFSETQRNKGNFPGRFSGRQFSNSRSEMNVSTLELGDSALYLCASRRDRGLDTEAFFGQGTRLTVV.